These 8 T cell receptor beta chains were all obtained from the same sample, sequenced in a study of monozygotic twins with inflammatory bowel disease. Using the 5' RACE reads, TCRdb records one entry per CDR3 protein without DNA. The data show fewer than 450,000 distinct CDR3 sequences, and the top ten clones hold just over 2.5%. Sequences were obtained from blood. The receptors were gathered from a human donor with ulcerative colitis or Crohn's disease, or a healthy co-twin of an affected twin (not recorded which).

V and J are TRBV11-2 and TRBJ2-5; the D call from TCRdb, TRBD2, cannot be confirmed without DNA. This CDR3 has 17 amino acids. CDR1 is SGHAT, CDR2 FQNNGV, per germline. CDR3: CASSFQVRGPREETQYF.

J is TRBJ2-7 and V is TRBV7-9; without DNA, the TCRdb call of TRBD1 cannot be checked. Germline CDR1 is SEHNR and CDR2 is FQNEAQ (reference sequence). This CDR3 contains 14 residues. The CDR3 sequence: CASSRGQAMNEQYF.

The chain uses TRBV11-2 and TRBJ2-5; TCRdb selects TRBD1, and the lack of DNA leaves this call unchecked. The CDR3 extends over 13 amino acids. CDR1 and CDR2 from the germline V gene are SGHAT and FQNNGV. The CDR3 protein is CASKQENQETQYF.

The gene calls are TRBV10-3 and TRBJ1-1. The CDR3 contains 14 residues. Germline assignment: CDR1 ENHRY and CDR2 SYGVKD. CDR3 protein: CAISESYGNTEAFF.

This chain joins TRBV7-8 and TRBJ2-3. Germline CDR1 SGHVS, CDR2 FQNEAQ. The CDR3 is 14 amino acids. The CDR3 protein is CASSFYGGSDTQYF. The complete variable domain, with remaining parts taken from reference TRBV7-8 and TRBJ2-3, reads GAGVSQSPRYKVAKRGQDVALRCDPISGHVSLFWYQQALGQGPEFLTYFQNEAQLDKSGLPSDRFFAERPEGSVSTLKIQRTQQEDSAVYLCASSFYGGSDTQYFGPGTRLTVL.

The chain recombines TRBV7-3 with TRBJ2-1. This CDR3 is built from 13 residues. The germline CDR1 and CDR2 sequences are SGHTA and FQGTGA. CDR3 amino acids: CASSSQGFNEQFF.

The chain links TRBV4-1 to TRBJ2-7; TCRdb's assignment of TRBD2 cannot be checked, as there is no DNA. The germline V gene encodes CDR1 MGHRA and CDR2 YSYEKL. The CDR3 runs 19 residues. CDR3 amino acids: CASSQEGLAGGFGTHEQYF.

The chain links TRBV9 to TRBJ2-5; TCRdb's D call of TRBD1 is untestable without DNA. Germline CDR1 reads SGDLS; CDR2 reads YYNGEE. The CDR3 totals 15 residues. The CDR3 reads CASSVGVGAQETQYF.